This entry lists 19 T cell receptor beta chains sequenced from one sample in a study of blood T cell repertoires in COVID-19. Here immunoSEQ multiplex PCR was the method, and the copy in TCRdb shows in-frame clones only, minus some. Of fewer than 350,000 clones in the sample, 80% to 95% were seen once. Sequencing input: peripheral blood. The receptors were sampled from a woman aged 30 to 39 with COVID-19, enrolled during active disease.

This clone is a singleton in its sample. The rearrangement joins TRBV28 to TRBJ2-1; 7 nucleotides agree with TRBD2. V was clipped by 5 bases and J by 8 bases; unmatched bases: 12. Looked up from germline, CDR1 is MDHEN and CDR2 is SYDVKM. The CDR3 totals 15 residues. The CDR3 nucleotides are TGTGCCAGCAGTCAGACCGGGACTATAGAGCATGAGCAGTTCTTC. Residues: CASSQTGTIEHEQFF.

The chain carries TRBV12-3 or TRBV12-4 and TRBJ1-1; D gene unclear. V lost 2 bases, J lost 10 bases, and 11 bases lay in between. The length of the CDR3 is 12 residues. CDR3 DNA sequence: TGTGCCAGCAGTTTACGTCCAAACGGAGCTTTCTTT. It encodes CASSLRPNGAFF.

The chain combines TRBV28 with TRBJ2-1, with TRBD1 matching over 9 bases. V shed 6 bases and J 1 base; nucleotides not matched to a gene: 4. The CDR3 runs to 15 residues. Per germline, CDR1 MDHEN and CDR2 SYDVKM. As DNA, the CDR3 is TGTGCCAGCAGGGTGACAGGGGGGTCCTACAATGAGCAGTTCTTC. This sequence encodes CASRVTGGSYNEQFF.

The V call is TRBV5-4, the J call TRBJ1-1; D remains unclear. The germline gives CDR1 SGHNT, CDR2 YYREEE (reference sequence). The CDR3 is 15 amino acids. Trimming removed 0 bases at V and 4 bases at J, with 13 bases between. The CDR3 protein is CASSLVAGRVTEAFF. DNA for the CDR3: TGTGCCAGCAGCTTGGTGGCGGGGAGGGTCACTGAAGCTTTCTTT.

The V and J genes are TRBV27 and TRBJ2-1; 8 nucleotides match TRBD2. This CDR3 has 16 amino acids. Trimming at V came to 3 bases and at J to 4 bases, leaving 8 bases not matched to a gene. Per germline, CDR1 MNHEY and CDR2 SMNVEV (reference sequence). This chain's CDR3 is CASSFLMAGGYNEQFF. DNA of the CDR3: TGTGCCAGCAGTTTTCTGATGGCGGGAGGTTACAATGAGCAGTTCTTC.

V is TRBV4-1 and J is TRBJ2-7; TRBD1 matches 7 bases. The V gene end was trimmed by 3 bases and the J gene end by 4 bases; junction bases not matched to a gene: 6. CDR1 and CDR2 (germline): MGHRA, YSYEKL. This CDR3 has 14 residues. CDR3 bases: TGCGCCAGCAGCCACCGGGACAGCGGATACGAGCAGTACTTC. This codes for CASSHRDSGYEQYF.

The rearrangement links TRBV7-9 to TRBJ2-2, with 12 positions matching TRBD2. Germline CDR1 reads SEHNR; CDR2 reads FQNEAQ (reference sequence). The ends lost 3 bases at V and 5 bases at J; junction bases unmatched: 13. The CDR3 loop spans 19 amino acids. The CDR3 here is CASSFGTSGYLQGTGELFF. CDR3 in DNA: TGTGCCAGCAGCTTCGGGACTAGCGGGTACCTGCAGGGGACCGGGGAGCTGTTTTTT.

The chain links TRBV5-1 to TRBJ2-7; 11 bases are shared with TRBD1. The germline V gene encodes CDR1 SGHRS and CDR2 YFSETQ. The CDR3 runs 15 residues. The junction had 3 bases not matched to a gene; V was cut back by 2 bases and J by 2 bases. The CDR3 region is CASSLGTGGTYEQYF. In DNA form, the CDR3 reads TGCGCCAGCAGCTTAGGGACAGGGGGAACCTACGAGCAGTACTTC. The whole variable domain, filled in from reference TRBV5-1 and TRBJ2-7, reads KAGVTQTPRYLIKTRGQQVTLSCSPISGHRSVSWYQQTPGQGLQFLFEYFSETQRNKGNFPGRFSGRQFSNSRSEMNVSTLELGDSALYLCASSLGTGGTYEQYFGPGTRLTVT.

The rearrangement uses TRBV7-2 and TRBJ2-6; no clear D gene. There are 15 residues in the CDR3. V lost 3 bases and J lost 4, with 10 bases in between. CDR1 is SGHTA, CDR2 FQGNSA, per germline. CDR3 coding DNA: TGTGCCAGCAGCTTTGGAGCACCCGGGGCCAACGTCCTGACTTTC. It is translated as CASSFGAPGANVLTF. The complete variable domain, with remaining parts taken from reference TRBV7-2 and TRBJ2-6, reads GAGVSQSPSNKVTEKGKDVELRCDPISGHTALYWYRQSLGQGLEFLIYFQGNSAPDKSGLPSDRFSAERTGGSVSTLTIQRTQQEDSAVYLCASSFGAPGANVLTFGAGSRLTVL.

The gene calls are TRBV4-2 and TRBJ2-3; possibly TRBD1 for D (6 bases). Germline V gives CDR1 LGHNA, CDR2 YNFKEQ. Trimming left V 0 bases short and J 6 bases short, with 16 bases between. The CDR3 is 16 amino acids. CDR3 bases: TGTGCCAGCAGCCAAGAGGAGGACAGTCCCTTGGATACGCAGTATTTT. It encodes CASSQEEDSPLDTQYF.

The chain couples TRBV7-9 to TRBJ1-5; D is undetermined. Trimming cost V 3 bases and J 3 bases, with 9 bases left between them. The CDR3 spans 14 residues. The germline V gene encodes CDR1 SEHNR and CDR2 FQNEAQ (reference sequence). The CDR3 DNA reads TGTGCCAGCAGCTTTTCGGGGAACAATCAGCCCCAGCATTTT. Its translation: CASSFSGNNQPQHF.

V is TRBV27 and J is TRBJ2-2; 8 bases are a match to TRBD1. The CDR3 has 14 amino acids. The germline V gene encodes CDR1 MNHEY and CDR2 SMNVEV (reference sequence). V gave up 5 bases and J gave up 6 bases; unmatched junction bases: 5. The DNA of the CDR3 is TGTGCCAGCAGTCCGGACAGGGATCCCGGGGAGCTGTTTTTT. This translates into CASSPDRDPGELFF.

The rearrangement links TRBV28 to TRBJ1-5; D might be TRBD1 (6 bases). The V end was cut by 7 bases, the J end by 9 bases, with 13 bases between. The CDR3 sequence is 12 residues long. CDR1 MDHEN and CDR2 SYDVKM come from the germline V gene. The CDR3 region has the DNA TGTGCCAGCACCACAGGGAATAGGCCCCAGCATTTT. This translates into CASTTGNRPQHF.

This sequence joins TRBV7-3 and TRBJ2-1; tentative D call: TRBD2 (6 bases). CDR3 length equals 13 residues. V was shortened by 5 bases and J by 7 bases, with 12 bases between the two germline ends. CDR1 is SGHTA, CDR2 FQGTGA, per germline. This CDR3 is CASSPSSENEQFF. The CDR3, as DNA: TGTGCCAGCAGCCCCTCTAGCGAAAATGAGCAGTTCTTC.

V usage is TRBV30 and J usage is TRBJ1-1; possibly TRBD1 for D (6 bases). The germline V gene has CDR1 GTSNPN and CDR2 SVGIG (reference sequence). This CDR3 contains 13 residues. V was cut by 5 bases and J by 1 base, with 11 bases left in between. The CDR3 protein is CAWGRGRNTEAFF. As DNA, the CDR3 is TGTGCCTGGGGGAGGGGGAGGAACACTGAAGCTTTCTTT. The variable domain in full, completed from reference TRBV30 and TRBJ1-1, reads SQTIHQWPATLVQPVGSPLSLECTVEGTSNPNLYWYRQAAGRGLQLLFYSVGIGQISSEVPQNLSASRPQDRQFILSSKKLLLSDSGFYLCAWGRGRNTEAFFGQGTRLTVV.

The V and J genes are TRBV30 and TRBJ1-1; D possibly corresponds to TRBD1 (6 bases). V lost 1 base and J 3 bases, leaving 15 bases between the germline ends. CDR1 GTSNPN and CDR2 SVGIG come from the germline V gene (reference sequence). This CDR3 is built from 15 residues. The CDR3 here is CAWSGFAGAHTEAFF. CDR3 bases: TGTGCCTGGAGTGGGTTCGCGGGGGCCCACACTGAAGCTTTCTTT.

This clone was found a few times. The CDR3 nucleotides read TGTGCCAGCAGCTTAAAGGGTGGGGGGGAGCCCCAGCATTTT. Residues: CASSLKGGGEPQHF. V gene TRBV7-9 combines with J gene TRBJ1-5; possibly TRBD1 for D (5 bases). CDR3 length: 14 amino acids. Trimming removed 2 bases from V and 8 bases from J, with 13 bases in between. Germline CDR1 and CDR2: SEHNR and FQNEAQ (reference sequence). The full variable domain, in which reference TRBV7-9 and TRBJ1-5 provide the parts outside the CDR3, is DTGVSQNPRHKITKRGQNVTFRCDPISEHNRLYWYRQTLGQGPEFLTYFQNEAQLEKSRLLSDRFSAERPKGSFSTLEIQRTEQGDSAMYLCASSLKGGGEPQHFGDGTRLSIL.

With regard to this clone: Relative to the germline gene, one junction end is altered; a read error may explain this. The genes are TRBV20-1 and TRBJ2-1, with 8 bases fitting TRBD2. The CDR3 is 13 residues long. CDR1 and CDR2 from the germline V gene are DFQATT and SNEGSKA (reference sequence). CDR3: CSASVSGGLWYIF. The CDR3 coding sequence is TGCAGTGCTAGTGTCAGCGGGGGACTGTGGTACATCTTC.

The J gene is TRBJ2-7, the V gene TRBV7-2, with 8 bases fitting TRBD2. Unmatched junction bases numbered 7, after V lost 1 base and J lost 2 bases. Germline V CDR1 and CDR2: SGHTA, FQGNSA. CDR3 length: 16 amino acids. CDR3 amino acids: CASSLGVAGIPYEQYF. The CDR3 bases are TGTGCCAGCAGCTTAGGAGTAGCGGGGATTCCCTACGAGCAGTACTTC.